Below are 30 T cell receptor beta chains sequenced from a single sample in a study of shared clonotypes between healthy human individuals. Method: immunoSEQ multiplex PCR; TCRdb's copy keeps in-frame clones and lacks some. The sample yields roughly 2 million clones, roughly 94% seen once. The sample was naive CD4+ T cells sorted from blood. Subset in this sample: CD45RA+ positively selected. These TCRs come from a young man in good health.

The CDR3 sequence is CASSVGNPADTQYF. The CDR3 nucleotides read TGTGCCAGCAGCGTAGGGAACCCCGCAGATACGCAGTATTTT. This chain links TRBV9 with TRBJ2-3; D is unclear. The germline V and J ends were trimmed by 0 bases and 4 bases, with 9 bases remaining between them. Looked up from germline, CDR1 is SGDLS and CDR2 is YYNGEE. This CDR3 region has 14 residues.

The V gene is TRBV5-1, the J gene TRBJ2-1, with a possible D match to TRBD2 (7 bases). CDR1 and CDR2 from the germline V gene are SGHRS and YFSETQ. The germline V and J ends were trimmed by 4 bases and 6 bases, with 17 bases remaining between them. CDR3 length: 15 amino acids. The CDR3 here is CASSESPGGLNEQFF. As DNA, the CDR3 is TGCGCCAGCAGCGAGTCGCCGGGGGGCCTCAATGAGCAGTTCTTC.

The V call is TRBV6-5, the J call TRBJ2-2; 7 nucleotides agree with TRBD2. This CDR3 region has 15 residues. The germline V gene has CDR1 MNHEY and CDR2 SVGAGI. Trimming took 6 bases from V and 1 from J; bases not matched to a gene: 5. The CDR3 nucleotides read TGTGCCAGCAGCGGAGCGGGATTGAACACCGGGGAGCTGTTTTTT. It is translated as CASSGAGLNTGELFF.

This chain joins TRBV19 and TRBJ1-2, with D perhaps TRBD1 (5 bases). V was trimmed by 4 bases and J by 3 bases, leaving 15 bases between them. Germline CDR1 and CDR2: LNHDA and SQIVND (reference sequence). The CDR3 totals 15 residues. The CDR3 region is CASSTPGGADYGYTF. The CDR3 DNA follows: TGTGCCAGTAGTACCCCGGGAGGGGCCGACTATGGCTACACCTTC.

To note about this clone: Other DNA sequences in the same sample also yield this CDR3. The chain links TRBV9 to TRBJ1-1; no clear D gene. V was cut by 0 bases and J by 0 bases, with 6 bases left in between. The CDR3 contains 14 residues. Looked up from germline, CDR1 is SGDLS and CDR2 is YYNGEE. This CDR3 is CASSVGGMNTEAFF. CDR3 nucleotides: TGTGCCAGCAGCGTAGGCGGGATGAACACTGAAGCTTTCTTT. Based on the CDR3 plus reference TRBV9 and TRBJ1-1, the full variable domain is DSGVTQTPKHLITATGQRVTLRCSPRSGDLSVYWYQQSLDQGLQFLIQYYNGEERAKGNILERFSAQQFPDLHSELNLSSLELGDSALYFCASSVGGMNTEAFFGQGTRLTVV.

This sequence joins TRBV5-1 and TRBJ2-2; D possibly corresponds to TRBD1 (6 bases). CDR1 is SGHRS and CDR2 is YFSETQ in the germline V gene. V was shortened by 0 bases and J by 6 bases, with 12 bases between the two germline ends. The CDR3 has 15 residues. DNA for the CDR3: TGCGCCAGCAGCTTGGGGAACAGGGATGCCGGGGAGCTGTTTTTT. Encoded protein: CASSLGNRDAGELFF. The full variable domain, completed using reference TRBV5-1 and TRBJ2-2, is KAGVTQTPRYLIKTRGQQVTLSCSPISGHRSVSWYQQTPGQGLQFLFEYFSETQRNKGNFPGRFSGRQFSNSRSEMNVSTLELGDSALYLCASSLGNRDAGELFFGEGSRLTVL.

The chain joins TRBV5-1 to TRBJ1-3; no reliable D call. CDR1 is SGHRS, CDR2 YFSETQ, per germline. The length of the CDR3 is 15 residues. V was cut by 4 bases and J by 0 bases, with 11 bases left in between. The CDR3 sequence: CASSLPESSGNTIYF. CDR3 bases: TGCGCCAGCAGCCTACCCGAGAGCTCTGGAAACACCATATATTTT.

The gene calls are TRBV19 and TRBJ2-2; tentatively, D is TRBD2 (5 bases). The CDR3 spans 15 residues. V was pared by 5 bases and J by 8 bases, with 18 bases between. CDR1 and CDR2 (germline): LNHDA, SQIVND (reference sequence). In DNA form, the CDR3 reads TGTGCCAGTAGTCATACCGGGGTACTTTTAGGGGAGCTGTTTTTT. It codes for CASSHTGVLLGELFF.

This clone was observed a single time. V gene TRBV4-3 combines with J gene TRBJ1-2; tentative D call: TRBD1 (6 bases). CDR3 length: 14 residues. Germline V gene sequence: CDR1 LGHNA, CDR2 YSLEER. Between the trimmed V and J ends, which lost 0 bases and 6 bases, there was a span of 11 bases. CDR3 protein: CASSQERGSDGYTF. The CDR3 nucleotides read TGCGCCAGCAGCCAAGAAAGGGGGAGCGATGGCTACACCTTC.

This rearrangement joins TRBV27 to TRBJ2-7; perhaps D is TRBD1 or TRBD2 (5 bases each). Trimming left V 2 bases short and J 3 bases short, with 8 bases between. Germline V gene lookup returns CDR1 MNHEY and CDR2 SMNVEV (reference sequence). This CDR3 is built from 13 residues. CDR3 sequence (DNA): TGTGCCAGCAGTTTAAGGGACGGCTACGAGCAGTACTTC. This translates into CASSLRDGYEQYF.

The chain is built from TRBV10-3 and TRBJ2-3, with D possibly being TRBD1 or TRBD2 (5 bases each). In germline, CDR1 is ENHRY, CDR2 SYGVKD. The CDR3 loop spans 16 amino acids. V lost 0 bases and J 2 bases, leaving 12 bases between the germline ends. CDR3 coding DNA: TGTGCCATCAGTGAGTCCTTCCCGGGGCACACAGATACGCAGTATTTT. Amino acid sequence: CAISESFPGHTDTQYF.

The rearrangement links TRBV6-5 to TRBJ1-6; D not resolved. Trimming took off 6 bases at V and 5 bases at J, with 5 bases between the two ends. Germline V gene lookup returns CDR1 MNHEY and CDR2 SVGAGI. This CDR3 region has 12 residues. The CDR3 nucleotides read TGTGCCAGCAGCCCAAATAATTCACCCCTCCACTTT. This gives the protein CASSPNNSPLHF.

The V gene is TRBV7-2, the J gene TRBJ2-3; weak D call: TRBD1 (5 bases). Germline V gene data show CDR1 as SGHTA and CDR2 as FQGNSA. The germline V and J ends were trimmed by 5 bases and 4 bases, with 16 bases remaining between them. The CDR3 has 15 residues. In nucleotides, the CDR3 is TGTGCCAGCAGCCCAGGGCTGATAATTCCAGATACGCAGTATTTT. Encoded protein: CASSPGLIIPDTQYF. The entire variable domain, with the rest obtained from reference TRBV7-2 and TRBJ2-3, is as follows: GAGVSQSPSNKVTEKGKDVELRCDPISGHTALYWYRQSLGQGLEFLIYFQGNSAPDKSGLPSDRFSAERTGGSVSTLTIQRTQQEDSAVYLCASSPGLIIPDTQYFGPGTRLTVL.

The chain employs TRBV29-1 and TRBJ2-5; D is uncertain. The CDR3 is made up of 9 amino acids. Germline V gene sequence: CDR1 SQVTM, CDR2 ANQGSEA. DNA of the CDR3: TGCACCTTACGGGAGACCCAGTACTTC. As protein: CTLRETQYF. Variable domain in full (rest from reference TRBV29-1 and TRBJ2-5): SAVISQKPSRDICQRGTSLTIQCQVDSQVTMMFWYRQQPGQSLTLIATANQGSEATYESGFVIDKFPISRPNLTFSTLTVSNMSPEDSSIYLCTLRETQYFGPGTRLLVL.

This chain links TRBV18 with TRBJ2-7; 7 nucleotides match TRBD2. The CDR3 runs 16 residues. The ends lost 4 bases at V and 4 bases at J; junction bases unmatched: 13. Germline lookup yields CDR1 KGHSH and CDR2 LQKENI. Here the CDR3 DNA reads TGTGCCAGCTCACTTTCCCTAGCGGCAGAGGGGTACGAGCAGTACTTC. Protein product: CASSLSLAAEGYEQYF.

For this clone: The identical CDR3 is also encoded by other nucleotide sequences in the sample. This chain uses TRBV5-1 with TRBJ2-5; D not resolved. The CDR3 spans 12 residues. Germline values: CDR1 SGHRS, CDR2 YFSETQ. V dropped 4 bases and J dropped 4 bases, with 8 bases sitting between them. The CDR3 loop reads CASSPGTETQYF. As DNA, the CDR3 is TGCGCCAGCAGCCCTGGAACAGAGACCCAGTACTTC.

This chain links TRBV7-3 with TRBJ1-2, with a possible D match to TRBD1 (5 bases). The germline gives CDR1 SGHTA, CDR2 FQGTGA. The CDR3 contains 15 residues. The V and J ends lost 5 bases and 4 bases respectively, with 17 bases between them. The CDR3 spells CASSPAPGQGYGYTF. CDR3 bases: TGTGCCAGCAGCCCAGCCCCCGGGCAGGGCTATGGCTACACCTTC.

This clone showed up just once. The chain has TRBV5-6 and TRBJ2-7; D could derive from TRBD1 or TRBD2 (5 bases each). This CDR3 is built from 14 residues. The V end lost 4 bases, the J end lost 7 bases, and 18 bases lay between the germline ends. Germline loops: CDR1 SGHDT, CDR2 YYEEEE. Written as DNA, the CDR3 is TGTGCCAGCAGCGGGGACCTTGGGGCGTGGGAGCAGTACTTC. Its protein is CASSGDLGAWEQYF.

This chain connects TRBV5-1 to TRBJ2-2, with unresolved D. Trimming cost V 3 bases and J 5 bases, with 11 bases left between them. This CDR3 contains 14 residues. The germline V gene encodes CDR1 SGHRS and CDR2 YFSETQ. The CDR3 loop reads CASSWLSETGELFF. The CDR3 DNA reads TGCGCCAGCAGCTGGCTGAGTGAAACCGGGGAGCTGTTTTTT.

This CDR3 reads CASRNTGGVTQPQHF. CDR3 DNA sequence: TGTGCCAGCAGGAATACAGGGGGGGTCACTCAGCCCCAGCATTTT. J is TRBJ1-5 and V is TRBV28; 8 nucleotides line up with TRBD1. The CDR3 totals 15 residues. CDR1 is MDHEN, CDR2 SYDVKM, per germline. Germline trimming cut 6 bases from V and 6 bases from J; bases unmatched to any gene: 10.

The rearrangement links TRBV11-2 to TRBJ1-4, with D perhaps TRBD1 (6 bases). From germline, CDR1 is SGHAT and CDR2 FQNNGV. The V gene lost 2 bases and the J gene lost 7 bases, with 14 bases spanning the gap. There are 15 residues in the CDR3. CDR3 bases: TGTGCCAGCAGCTTAAAAGGTCAGGGGTTTGAAAAACTGTTTTTT. Encoded protein: CASSLKGQGFEKLFF.

The rearrangement joins TRBV4-1 to TRBJ2-1; the match to TRBD1 covers 9 bases. Per germline, CDR1 MGHRA and CDR2 YSYEKL. There are 17 residues in the CDR3. Losses at the gene ends were 3 bases for V and 2 bases for J; bases not matched to a gene: 8. The CDR3 loop is CASSQEPGQGTYNEQFF. CDR3 nucleotide sequence: TGCGCCAGCAGCCAGGAGCCGGGACAGGGCACCTACAATGAGCAGTTCTTC.

The chain uses TRBV10-3 and TRBJ1-2; no definite D call. This CDR3 contains 16 residues. Trimming took 0 bases from V and 1 from J, leaving 12 bases between them. Germline CDR1 ENHRY, CDR2 SYGVKD. The CDR3 protein is CAISESKADVNYGYTF. CDR3 coding DNA: TGTGCCATCAGTGAGTCGAAGGCTGATGTTAACTATGGCTACACCTTC.

V and J are TRBV29-1 and TRBJ1-2; D is possibly TRBD1 (6 bases). Trimming left V 7 bases short and J 2 bases short, with 14 bases between. This CDR3 region has 13 residues. Germline CDR1 and CDR2: SQVTM and ANQGSEA. The CDR3 DNA is TGCAGCGGAGAAGTGACAGGCAACTATGGCTACACCTTC. It is translated as CSGEVTGNYGYTF. Variable domain in full (rest from reference TRBV29-1 and TRBJ1-2): SAVISQKPSRDICQRGTSLTIQCQVDSQVTMMFWYRQQPGQSLTLIATANQGSEATYESGFVIDKFPISRPNLTFSTLTVSNMSPEDSSIYLCSGEVTGNYGYTFGSGTRLTVV.

Note on this clone: The sample holds other DNA sequences that translate to the same CDR3. The chain joins TRBV18 to TRBJ1-1; D not certain. The CDR3 loop spans 14 amino acids. Germline lookup yields CDR1 KGHSH and CDR2 LQKENI. Trimming cost V 0 bases and J 4 bases, with 9 bases left between them. The CDR3 reads CASSPPGRGTEAFF. Here the CDR3 DNA reads TGTGCCAGCTCACCACCCGGGAGAGGCACTGAAGCTTTCTTT. Variable domain in full (rest from reference TRBV18 and TRBJ1-1): NAGVMQNPRHLVRRRGQEARLRCSPMKGHSHVYWYRQLPEEGLKFMVYLQKENIIDESGMPKERFSAEFPKEGPSILRIQQVVRGDSAAYFCASSPPGRGTEAFFGQGTRLTVV.

DNA of the CDR3: TGCGCCAGCAGCGCTACAGGGTTGAACGAACTGTTTTTT. Its protein is CASSATGLNELFF. The J gene is TRBJ1-4, the V gene TRBV5-1; possible D gene TRBD1, 6 bases. CDR3 length: 13 amino acids. Germline loops: CDR1 SGHRS, CDR2 YFSETQ. The V end lost 4 bases, the J end lost 12 bases, and 16 bases lay between the germline ends.

The chain combines TRBV5-1 with TRBJ2-5; TRBD1 aligns across 9 bases. This CDR3 comprises 15 residues. Trimming at V came to 2 bases and at J to 5 bases, leaving 7 bases not matched to a gene. The germline V gene has CDR1 SGHRS and CDR2 YFSETQ. CDR3 in amino acids: CASSLGTGFRETQYF. CDR3 nucleotides: TGCGCCAGCAGCTTAGGGACAGGGTTCCGGGAGACCCAGTACTTC. Together with reference TRBV5-1 and TRBJ2-5, the CDR3 gives the full variable domain: KAGVTQTPRYLIKTRGQQVTLSCSPISGHRSVSWYQQTPGQGLQFLFEYFSETQRNKGNFPGRFSGRQFSNSRSEMNVSTLELGDSALYLCASSLGTGFRETQYFGPGTRLLVL.

This sequence joins TRBV6-1 and TRBJ2-7; 9 nucleotides match TRBD2. The ends lost 7 bases at V and 2 bases at J; junction bases unmatched: 6. The CDR3 is 14 residues long. Per germline, CDR1 MNHNS and CDR2 SASEGT. CDR3 protein: CASIERGATYEQYF. CDR3 nucleotides: TGTGCCAGCATCGAGCGGGGGGCAACCTACGAGCAGTACTTC.

The V and J genes are TRBV7-9 and TRBJ1-1; 7 positions agree with TRBD1. Germline assignment: CDR1 SEHNR and CDR2 FQNEAQ (reference sequence). J lost 3 bases, V lost 5 bases, and 9 bases had no gene match. CDR3 length equals 15 residues. The CDR3 loop is CASSTGKGADTEAFF. For the CDR3, the DNA is TGTGCCAGCAGCACCGGGAAGGGGGCGGACACTGAAGCTTTCTTT.

The CDR3: CASTLGGFYEQYF. In DNA, the CDR3 is TGTGCCAGCACCCTAGGGGGATTCTACGAGCAGTACTTC. V usage is TRBV2 and J usage is TRBJ2-7; D is perhaps TRBD1 (6 bases). Germline CDR1 is SNHLY and CDR2 is FYNNEI. The V gene lost 7 bases and the J gene lost 3 bases, with 13 bases spanning the gap. The CDR3 has 13 amino acids.